This passage covers 29 T cell receptor beta chains from one sample sequenced in a study of lymphopenia after photon versus proton radiotherapy (dated by TCRdb to the late 2010s). Library generation was performed with the immunoSEQ multiplex PCR assay. As stored in TCRdb, this immuneACCESS dataset retains in-frame rearrangements with V and J assigned. A fraction of the clones does not appear; measured against another copy, unresolved V genes explain less than half of the discrepancy, and the remainder lacks a known reason. This sample is represented by around 31,000 clones; roughly 89% of them were singletons. The ten largest clones represent 5% to 8.5% of the sample. Sequenced material: peripheral blood, taken from a patient treated with proton-based radiotherapy. The origin of the receptors is a woman in her seventies with pancreatic cancer. Some clones in this sample may be carry-over from other donors' samples.

The rearrangement joins TRBV5-1 to TRBJ1-2; 7 nucleotides agree with TRBD1. V trimming: 4 bases; J trimming: 3 bases; junction bases outside the gene matches: 9. In germline, CDR1 is SGHRS, CDR2 YFSETQ. The CDR3 totals 15 residues. The CDR3 sequence: CASSHLQGSDYGYTF. CDR3 bases: TGCGCCAGCAGCCACCTACAGGGGTCGGACTATGGCTACACCTTC.

The V gene is TRBV11-1, the J gene TRBJ1-1; the D gene is possibly TRBD1 (6 bases). Germline V CDR1 and CDR2: SGHAT, FQDESV (reference sequence). The CDR3 sequence is 13 residues long. The V and J ends lost 6 bases and 1 base respectively, with 9 bases between them. CDR3 coding DNA: TGTGCCAGCAGTCGGACAGAGAACACTGAAGCTTTCTTT. Protein sequence: CASSRTENTEAFF.

CDR3 bases: TGTGCCAGCAGCCCCTTCGGGGTTAACACTGAAGCTTTCTTT. This gives the protein CASSPFGVNTEAFF. The V gene is TRBV14, the J gene TRBJ1-1; D is undetermined. Germline CDR1 is SGHDN and CDR2 is FVKESK. CDR3 length: 14 amino acids. Trimming pared 4 bases from V and 2 bases from J, leaving 11 bases between.

The chain couples TRBV7-8 to TRBJ1-5; D is perhaps TRBD1 (5 bases). Germline V gives CDR1 SGHVS, CDR2 FQNEAQ. This CDR3 has 15 residues. Trimming took off 2 bases at V and 3 bases at J, with 11 bases between the two ends. CDR3 sequence: CASSLTGGFNQPQHF. The CDR3 region has the DNA TGTGCCAGCAGCTTAACAGGCGGATTCAATCAGCCCCAGCATTTT.

The chain carries TRBV30 and TRBJ1-2; TRBD1 matches at 7 bases. Germline CDR1 reads GTSNPN; CDR2 reads SVGIG (reference sequence). CDR3 length equals 15 residues. V lost 2 bases, J lost 8 bases, and 14 bases stayed unmatched. Here the CDR3 reads CAWSPPGGGPGGYTF. The CDR3 coding sequence is TGTGCCTGGAGTCCCCCGGGAGGGGGCCCCGGGGGCTACACCTTC.

The V and J genes are TRBV2 and TRBJ1-3; D remains unclear. The V gene's germline CDR1 is SNHLY and CDR2 FYNNEI. Trimming pared 2 bases from V and 0 bases from J, leaving 8 bases between. The CDR3 totals 15 residues. As DNA, the CDR3 is TGTGCCAGCAGTGAATGGGCAGTCTCTGGAAACACCATATATTTT. Translated, it gives CASSEWAVSGNTIYF.

The chain couples TRBV4-1 to TRBJ1-1; D possibly corresponds to TRBD1 (5 bases). The CDR3 has 15 residues. The germline V gene encodes CDR1 MGHRA and CDR2 YSYEKL. V lost 4 bases and J 0 bases, leaving 12 bases between the germline ends. The CDR3 spells CASSPGHLLNTEAFF. In DNA form, the CDR3 reads TGCGCCAGCAGCCCAGGACACCTATTGAACACTGAAGCTTTCTTT.

The genes are TRBV7-2 and TRBJ2-1, with 13 bases aligning to TRBD2. V dropped 5 bases and J dropped 9; count of bases not matched to a gene: 10. Germline values: CDR1 SGHTA, CDR2 FQGNSA. The CDR3 spans 16 residues. CDR3 nucleotides: TGTGCCAGCAGCCTCGCCGGGACTAGCGGGACTCTTGAGCAGTTCTTC. Residues: CASSLAGTSGTLEQFF.

The chain has TRBV11-2 and TRBJ1-5; 7 nucleotides align to TRBD1. The germline gives CDR1 SGHAT, CDR2 FQNNGV. The trim removed 5 bases at V and 9 bases at J, leaving 13 bases unmatched. CDR3 length: 15 amino acids. The CDR3 coding sequence is TGTGCCAGCAGCCGGGACAGCTCAAGTTCAGGGCCCCAGCATTTT. It encodes CASSRDSSSSGPQHF.

CDR3 DNA sequence: TGCGCCAGCAGCTTGGGACTAGCGGCCGATGAGCAGTTCTTC. This encodes CASSLGLAADEQFF. The V gene is TRBV5-1, the J gene TRBJ2-1; 9 bases are a match to TRBD2. Unmatched junction bases numbered 3, after V lost 0 bases and J lost 8 bases. CDR3 length: 14 residues. Germline loops: CDR1 SGHRS, CDR2 YFSETQ.

The chain has TRBV10-2 and TRBJ1-1, with a weak D call TRBD1 (5 bases). Trimming shortened V by 2 bases and J by 5 bases, and 18 bases separated the two germline ends. The CDR3 covers 16 residues. The germline V gene has CDR1 WSHSY and CDR2 SAAADI. The CDR3 coding sequence is TGCGCCAGCAGTGAGGTTCCGGGGCGAAAGGGGACTGAAGCTTTCTTT. Amino acid sequence: CASSEVPGRKGTEAFF.

The chain employs TRBV6-7 and TRBJ1-2; D is uncertain. TRBV6-7 is designated an ORF whose function remains uncertain. Trimming stripped 0 bases from V and 8 bases from J, with 25 bases between. This CDR3 has 18 residues. This CDR3 reads CASSYSAAFTNGPGGYTF. For the CDR3, the DNA is TGTGCCAGCAGTTACTCTGCGGCATTTACGAACGGTCCAGGAGGCTACACCTTC.

The V gene is TRBV6-5, the J gene TRBJ2-7; D gene ambiguous. Germline assignment: CDR1 MNHEY and CDR2 SVGAGI. There are 12 residues in the CDR3. Trimming stripped 5 bases from V and 2 bases from J, with 7 bases between. The chain's CDR3 is CASSQGPYEQYF. In DNA, the CDR3 is TGTGCCAGCAGTCAAGGACCCTACGAGCAGTACTTC.

The chain employs TRBV7-3 and TRBJ1-2, with D possibly being TRBD1 (5 bases). This CDR3 contains 16 residues. Trimming left V 5 bases short and J 9 bases short, with 25 bases between. Germline values: CDR1 SGHTA, CDR2 FQGTGA. CDR3 protein: CASSPQGRGSERSYTF. The DNA of the CDR3 is TGTGCCAGCAGCCCGCAGGGTCGGGGCTCTGAGAGGAGCTACACCTTC. The full variable domain, rest sourced from reference TRBV7-3 and TRBJ1-2, is GAGVSQTPSNKVTEKGKYVELRCDPISGHTALYWYRQSLGQGPEFLIYFQGTGAADDSGLPNDRFFAVRPEGSVSTLKIQRTERGDSAVYLCASSPQGRGSERSYTFGSGTRLTVV.

The chain joins TRBV27 to TRBJ1-2, with 10 nucleotides matching TRBD1. The CDR3 runs 15 residues. Germline CDR1 is MNHEY and CDR2 is SMNVEV (reference sequence). V was pared by 5 bases and J by 3 bases, with 6 bases of the junction left unmatched. DNA of the CDR3: TGTGCCAGCAGTGACAGACAGGGGGCCGACTATGGCTACACCTTC. Encoded protein: CASSDRQGADYGYTF.

The genes are TRBV4-1 and TRBJ1-5, with 8 positions matching TRBD1. This CDR3 spans 15 amino acids. Germline CDR1 and CDR2: MGHRA and YSYEKL. Unmatched junction bases numbered 6, after V lost 3 bases and J lost 5 bases. DNA for the CDR3: TGCGCCAGCAGCCATGTGGACAGGGAAGATCAGCCCCAGCATTTT. Translated: CASSHVDREDQPQHF.

A single count supports this clone. The chain couples TRBV7-2 to TRBJ2-7; tentatively, D is TRBD2 (6 bases). Trimming removed 1 base at V and 3 bases at J, with 13 bases between. Per germline, CDR1 SGHTA and CDR2 FQGNSA. The CDR3 contains 15 residues. CDR3 residues: CASSLEGQGLYEQYF. The CDR3 coding sequence is TGTGCCAGCAGCTTAGAAGGGCAGGGACTCTACGAGCAGTACTTC.

The chain has TRBV29-1 and TRBJ2-7; 9 bases line up with TRBD1. V lost 5 bases, J lost 10 bases, and 9 bases stayed unmatched. Germline V gene lookup returns CDR1 SQVTM and CDR2 ANQGSEA. This CDR3 has 12 amino acids. Here the CDR3 reads CSVHDRDREQYF. Written as DNA, the CDR3 is TGCAGCGTTCACGACCGGGACAGGGAACAGTACTTC.

This chain joins TRBV6-4 and TRBJ1-1, with a possible D match to TRBD1 (5 bases). V gave up 4 bases and J gave up 2 bases, with 8 bases separating them. CDR3 length: 13 amino acids. The germline V gene encodes CDR1 MRHNA and CDR2 SNTAGT. CDR3 bases: TGTGCCAGCAGTGTACAGGTCAACACTGAAGCTTTCTTT. Encoded protein: CASSVQVNTEAFF.

The chain uses TRBV4-3 and TRBJ2-7, with unresolved D. The CDR3 covers 15 residues. Germline lookup yields CDR1 LGHNA and CDR2 YSLEER. V was clipped by 0 bases and J by 2 bases, with 11 bases between them. CDR3 amino acids: CASSQESRLAYEQYF. The CDR3 bases are TGCGCCAGCAGCCAAGAATCCAGGCTAGCCTACGAGCAGTACTTC.

The chain carries TRBV19 and TRBJ2-1; maybe TRBD2 (6 bases). The CDR3 contains 12 residues. CDR1 is LNHDA and CDR2 is SQIVND in the germline V gene (reference sequence). Trimming took off 5 bases at V and 4 bases at J, with 6 bases between the two ends. CDR3 region: CASSAGYNEQFF. CDR3 sequence (DNA): TGTGCCAGTAGTGCGGGGTACAATGAGCAGTTCTTC. Combining the CDR3 with reference TRBV19 and TRBJ2-1 gives the whole variable domain DGGITQSPKYLFRKEGQNVTLSCEQNLNHDAMYWYRQDPGQGLRLIYYSQIVNDFQKGDIAEGYSVSREKKESFPLTVTSAQKNPTAFYLCASSAGYNEQFFGPGTRLTVL.

CDR3 residues: CASTGGRNTIYF. The CDR3 coding sequence is TGTGCCAGCACAGGGGGCAGAAACACCATATATTTT. V and J are TRBV2 and TRBJ1-3; 8 bases line up with TRBD1. Losses at the gene ends were 7 bases for V and 5 bases for J; bases not matched to a gene: 1. Germline CDR1 is SNHLY and CDR2 is FYNNEI. This CDR3 is 12 amino acids long.

The DNA of the CDR3 is TGTGCCAGCTTTTCCCCACGGGCCTATGGCTACACCTTC. As protein: CASFSPRAYGYTF. The chain employs TRBV27 and TRBJ1-2; no reliable D call. In germline, CDR1 is MNHEY, CDR2 SMNVEV (reference sequence). The CDR3 loop spans 13 amino acids. The V gene lost 8 bases and the J gene lost 4 bases, with 14 bases spanning the gap.

The chain employs TRBV19 and TRBJ2-1; D might be TRBD1 (6 bases). The germline V gene encodes CDR1 LNHDA and CDR2 SQIVND (reference sequence). The V gene lost 5 bases and the J gene lost 6 bases, with 17 bases spanning the gap. CDR3 length: 15 amino acids. CDR3 sequence reads: CASSGVFRGGNEQFF. Here the CDR3 DNA reads TGTGCCAGTAGTGGGGTTTTCAGAGGGGGCAATGAGCAGTTCTTC. Using reference TRBV19 and TRBJ2-1 for the parts outside the CDR3, the full variable domain is DGGITQSPKYLFRKEGQNVTLSCEQNLNHDAMYWYRQDPGQGLRLIYYSQIVNDFQKGDIAEGYSVSREKKESFPLTVTSAQKNPTAFYLCASSGVFRGGNEQFFGPGTRLTVL.

The rearrangement joins TRBV30 to TRBJ2-5, with D uncertain. Trimming shortened V by 2 bases and J by 2 bases, and 6 bases separated the two germline ends. In germline, CDR1 is GTSNPN, CDR2 SVGIG (reference sequence). The length of the CDR3 is 12 residues. The CDR3 DNA reads TGTGCCTGGAGTTCAGGTCAAGAGACCCAGTACTTC. Translated: CAWSSGQETQYF.

The chain recombines TRBV5-6 with TRBJ1-2; perhaps TRBD1 as D (6 bases). Germline CDR1 is SGHDT and CDR2 is YYEEEE. The CDR3 runs to 12 residues. The V gene lost 1 base and the J gene lost 7 bases, with 8 bases spanning the gap. CDR3 amino acids: CASSLYRAGYTF. The CDR3 DNA reads as TGTGCCAGCAGCTTGTACAGGGCTGGCTACACCTTC.

The V call is TRBV5-4, the J call TRBJ2-3; TRBD2 matches at 10 bases. V gave up 3 bases and J gave up 6 bases; unmatched junction bases: 10. Germline CDR1 reads SGHNT; CDR2 reads YYREEE (reference sequence). The CDR3 consists of 16 residues. Here the CDR3 reads CASSSRTSGGWDTQYF. The CDR3 nucleotides are TGTGCCAGCAGCTCACGGACTAGCGGAGGGTGGGATACGCAGTATTTT.

V gene TRBV5-1 combines with J gene TRBJ1-2; D is perhaps TRBD1 (6 bases). The germline gives CDR1 SGHRS, CDR2 YFSETQ. Trimming pared 2 bases from V and 7 bases from J, leaving 12 bases between. The CDR3 contains 13 residues. The DNA of the CDR3 is TGCGCCAGCAGCTTCGGGGGGGCGCTTGGCTACACCTTC. Its translation is CASSFGGALGYTF. Based on the CDR3 plus reference TRBV5-1 and TRBJ1-2, the full variable domain is KAGVTQTPRYLIKTRGQQVTLSCSPISGHRSVSWYQQTPGQGLQFLFEYFSETQRNKGNFPGRFSGRQFSNSRSEMNVSTLELGDSALYLCASSFGGALGYTFGSGTRLTVV.

V gene TRBV19 combines with J gene TRBJ2-1; 10 nucleotides line up with TRBD2. J lost 2 bases, V lost 6 bases, and 4 bases had no gene match. Germline-derived CDR1 and CDR2 are LNHDA and SQIVND (reference sequence). This CDR3 comprises 15 residues. The CDR3 DNA follows: TGTGCCAGTAGACCTCTAGCGGGAGCCTACAATGAGCAGTTCTTC. Translated, it gives CASRPLAGAYNEQFF.